Listed below are T cell receptor beta chains from one sample, sequenced in a study of a mutant IDH1 vaccine in newly diagnosed glioma. No cognate antigen is known for these TCRs. Only in-frame clones appear in the TCRdb table, and some are missing; sequencing was by immunoSEQ multiplex PCR. The table records tens of thousands of clones, 80% of them present only once. The sample was PBMCs, taken from a glioma patient whose treatment included an IDH1 peptide vaccine. The receptors here all came from a man between 50 and 59 years old with glioma. Each CDR3 is given with its conserved first and last residue. A D gene is named only where the DNA matches it firmly. The size entry is marked missing in some rows and otherwise reads once, few, many or a size class.

v_gene,j_gene,d_gene,abundance,CDR3aa,CDR3nt
TRBV19,TRBJ2-5,TRBD2,.,CASGATSVETQYF,TGTGCCAGTGGTGCGACTAGCGTGGAGACCCAGTACTTC
TRBV2,TRBJ2-2,.,.,CASRGPGGYTGELFF,TGTGCCAGCAGGGGCCCTGGAGGTTACACCGGGGAGCTGTTTTTT
TRBV19,TRBJ1-5,.,.,CASRPGGAGNQPQHF,TGTGCCAGTAGACCCGGGGGCGCCGGCAATCAGCCCCAGCATTTT
TRBV7-3,TRBJ2-3,.,.,CASSSYRADTQYF,TGTGCCAGCAGCTCCTACAGGGCAGATACGCAGTATTTT
TRBV2,TRBJ2-3,.,.,CASRKGGITSTDTQYF,TGTGCCAGCAGAAAAGGAGGAATAACTAGCACAGATACGCAGTATTTT
TRBV2,TRBJ1-5,.,.,CASSPQGTLYSNQPQHF,TGTGCCAGCAGCCCCCAGGGGACCCTCTATAGCAATCAGCCCCAGCATTTT
TRBV5-1,TRBJ2-1,.,.,CASSLRERDEQFF,TGCGCCAGCAGCTTGAGGGAGAGGGACGAGCAGTTCTTC
TRBV10-3,TRBJ1-2,.,.,CAISDGGAAGYTF,TGTGCCATCAGTGACGGGGGGGCTGCTGGCTACACCTTC
TRBV7-9,TRBJ1-4,.,.,CASSPGDTNEKLFF,TGTGCCAGCAGCCCAGGGGACACTAATGAAAAACTGTTTTTT
TRBV5-5,TRBJ2-7,.,.,CASSSPGGPYEQYF,TGTGCCAGCAGCTCCCCGGGGGGCCCCTACGAGCAGTACTTC
TRBV5-1,TRBJ2-3,.,.,CASSLAVSADTQYF,TGCGCCAGCAGCTTGGCCGTTAGCGCAGATACGCAGTATTTT
TRBV7-9,TRBJ1-5,.,few,CATSLNSNQPQHF,TGTGCCACCAGTTTAAACAGCAATCAGCCCCAGCATTTT
TRBV7-8,TRBJ2-7,.,few,CASSLDGGLDEQYF,TGTGCCAGCAGCCTCGACGGGGGGCTGGACGAGCAGTACTTC
TRBV19,TRBJ1-1,TRBD1,few,CATDRGNEAFF,TGTGCCACGGACAGGGGCAATGAAGCTTTCTTT
TRBV30,TRBJ1-2,.,.,CAWQGKGGRGYTF,TGTGCCTGGCAGGGGAAGGGGGGAAGAGGCTACACCTTC
TRBV6-4,TRBJ2-1,TRBD2,.,CASSRTSGPVNEQFF,TGTGCCAGCAGTCGGACTAGCGGGCCCGTTAATGAGCAGTTCTTC
TRBV7-8,TRBJ1-1,.,.,CASSLGTANTEAFF,TGTGCCAGCAGCTTAGGGACAGCGAACACTGAAGCTTTCTTT
TRBV19,TRBJ1-1,TRBD1,.,CASSTNRGDTEAFF,TGTGCCAGTAGTACAAACAGGGGGGACACTGAAGCTTTCTTT
TRBV7-9,TRBJ2-7,.,.,CASTGGAGSGTYEQYF,TGTGCCAGCACCGGGGGCGCCGGTAGCGGAACCTACGAGCAGTACTTC
TRBV5-4,TRBJ2-5,TRBD2,.,CASSAGTSRETQYF,TGTGCCAGCAGCGCGGGGACTAGCCGGGAGACCCAGTACTTC
TRBV6-5,TRBJ2-3,.,few,CASSYSGQTDTQYF,TGTGCCAGCAGTTACTCCGGACAGACAGATACGCAGTATTTT
TRBV4-1,TRBJ2-7,.,once,CASSQVGTELDEQYF,TGCGCCAGCAGCCAAGTAGGAACCGAGCTTGACGAGCAGTACTTC
TRBV5-1,TRBJ2-7,.,.,CASSLAGVGGVEQYF,TGCGCCAGCAGCTTGGCCGGTGTGGGTGGGGTCGAGCAGTACTTC
TRBV7-2,TRBJ2-2,.,.,CASSFGSNTGELFF,TGTGCCAGCAGCTTTGGCTCCAACACCGGGGAGCTGTTTTTT
TRBV27,TRBJ1-6,TRBD1,.,CASSLVGQGTPLHF,TGTGCCAGCAGTTTAGTGGGACAGGGAACACCCCTCCACTTT
TRBV18,TRBJ1-1,.,.,CASSPPIGGVGNTEAFF,TGTGCCAGCTCACCACCAATTGGGGGTGTTGGAAACACTGAAGCTTTCTTT
TRBV27,TRBJ1-2,.,.,CASSGSGEGYTF,TGTGCCAGCAGTGGGTCAGGTGAAGGCTACACCTTC
TRBV7-2,TRBJ2-7,TRBD1,.,CASSGTGGSEQYF,TGTGCCAGCAGTGGGACAGGGGGCTCCGAGCAGTACTTC
TRBV2,TRBJ2-5,.,.,CASSESGPVETQYF,TGTGCCAGCAGTGAGAGTGGCCCGGTAGAGACCCAGTACTTC
TRBV2,TRBJ1-1,.,medium-sized,CASSVNLETLAFF,TGTGCCAGCAGTGTAAATTTGGAGACTCTTGCTTTCTTT
TRBV9,TRBJ2-3,.,.,CASSGRTDTQYF,TGTGCCAGCAGCGGGCGCACAGATACGCAGTATTTT
TRBV27,TRBJ1-2,.,.,CASSSTDTYGYTF,TGTGCCAGCAGTAGTACCGATACCTATGGCTACACCTTC
TRBV10-3,TRBJ1-1,TRBD1,.,CAISASGQGTEAFF,TGTGCCATCAGTGCCTCCGGACAGGGGACTGAAGCTTTCTTT
TRBV7-8,TRBJ2-3,TRBD2,.,CASSPEAGAADTQYF,TGTGCCAGCAGCCCGGAGGCGGGAGCCGCGGATACGCAGTATTTT
TRBV2,TRBJ1-2,.,.,CASSGWQGDSLYGYTF,TGTGCCAGCAGTGGGTGGCAGGGAGATTCACTCTATGGCTACACCTTC
TRBV10-3,TRBJ2-5,.,.,CASQSNSGETQYF,TGTGCCAGCCAAAGCAACTCGGGGGAGACCCAGTACTTC
TRBV27,TRBJ1-5,.,.,CASRYNSNQPQHF,TGTGCCAGCAGATATAACAGCAATCAGCCCCAGCATTTT
TRBV2,TRBJ1-4,.,few,CASSRREKLFF,TGTGCCAGCAGTAGAAGGGAAAAACTGTTTTTT
TRBV28,TRBJ1-2,TRBD1,.,CASLPGQRVGGYTF,TGTGCCAGCCTTCCGGGACAGAGGGTCGGTGGCTACACCTTC
TRBV11-2,TRBJ2-5,.,once,CASSLDIARQGGETQYF,TGTGCCAGCAGCTTAGACATCGCTCGACAGGGAGGGGAGACCCAGTACTTC
TRBV7-9,TRBJ1-1,.,.,CASSPRGGTEAFF,TGTGCCAGCAGCCCTCGGGGGGGTACTGAAGCTTTCTTT
TRBV7-9,TRBJ1-1,.,.,CASSLPGTNTEAFF,TGTGCCAGCAGCTTACCCGGCACGAACACTGAAGCTTTCTTT
TRBV5-1,TRBJ2-5,TRBD1,.,CASGQGNLQETQYF,TGCGCCAGTGGACAGGGGAATTTGCAAGAGACCCAGTACTTC
TRBV10-1,TRBJ2-3,TRBD2,.,CASSVPGLAGGARNTQYF,TGCGCCAGCAGCGTCCCGGGACTAGCGGGGGGGGCTCGGAATACGCAGTATTTT
TRBV15,TRBJ1-3,.,.,CATSRDRMAGNTIYF,TGTGCCACCAGCAGAGATAGGATGGCTGGAAACACCATATATTTT
TRBV30,TRBJ1-2,.,.,CASKATVLGGYTF,TGTGCCTCCAAGGCGACAGTATTAGGTGGCTACACCTTC
TRBV29-1,TRBJ2-7,.,few,CSVLGGGLERRYEQYF,TGCAGCGTCCTTGGCGGTGGGCTTGAGAGAAGGTACGAGCAGTACTTC
TRBV9,TRBJ1-5,TRBD1,.,CASSTGTGLYSNQPQHF,TGTGCCAGCAGCACGGGGACAGGTCTATATAGCAATCAGCCCCAGCATTTT
TRBV9,TRBJ2-3,.,.,CASSVGDRTSTDTQYF,TGTGCCAGCAGCGTAGGTGACCGCACTAGCACAGATACGCAGTATTTT
TRBV28,TRBJ1-2,.,.,CASSFGGSGYTF,TGTGCCAGCAGTTTTGGGGGCAGCGGCTACACCTTC
TRBV30,TRBJ2-7,TRBD1,.,CAWSAGTGSYEQYF,TGTGCCTGGAGTGCCGGGACAGGGTCGTACGAGCAGTACTTC
TRBV18,TRBJ1-1,TRBD1,.,CASSPGQELNTEAFF,TGTGCCAGCTCACCAGGACAGGAACTGAACACTGAAGCTTTCTTT
TRBV19,TRBJ1-4,.,.,CASSIGFGREGVRLFF,TGTGCCAGTAGTATCGGGTTTGGAAGGGAGGGGGTTCGGCTGTTTTTT
TRBV10-2,TRBJ2-6,.,once,CASRGPGANVLTF,TGCGCCAGCAGAGGCCCTGGGGCCAACGTCCTGACTTTC
TRBV18,TRBJ2-5,.,.,CASSPTVRETQYF,TGTGCCAGCTCACCGACAGTGAGGGAGACCCAGTACTTC
TRBV5-4,TRBJ1-4,TRBD1,.,CASSAGTAGDEKLFF,TGTGCCAGCAGCGCGGGGACAGCGGGTGATGAAAAACTGTTTTTT